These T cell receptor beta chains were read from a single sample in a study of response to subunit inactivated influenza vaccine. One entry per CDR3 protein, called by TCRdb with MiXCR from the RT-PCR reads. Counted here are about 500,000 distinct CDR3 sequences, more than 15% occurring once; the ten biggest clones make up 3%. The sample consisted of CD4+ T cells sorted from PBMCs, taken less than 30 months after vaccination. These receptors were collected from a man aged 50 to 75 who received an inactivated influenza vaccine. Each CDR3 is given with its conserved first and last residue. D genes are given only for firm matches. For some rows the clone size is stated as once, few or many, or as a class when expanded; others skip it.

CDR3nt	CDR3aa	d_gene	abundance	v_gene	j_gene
TGTGCCAGCTCACCCCAGGGAACAGGGGGGTATGGGGCCAACGTCCTGACTTTC	CASSPQGTGGYGANVLTF	TRBD1	.	TRBV18	TRBJ2-6
TGTGCCAGCAGTGACGGGACAGACAATGAGCAGTTCTTC	CASSDGTDNEQFF	TRBD1	few	TRBV6-4	TRBJ2-1
TGTGCCAGCAGCCAAGAACGACTAGGAGGCCACGAGCAGTACTTC	CASSQERLGGHEQYF	.	.	TRBV4-2	TRBJ2-7
TGTGCCATCAGTAACCGGGAGGAGGGCAATGAGCAGTTCTTC	CAISNREEGNEQFF	TRBD2	.	TRBV10-3	TRBJ2-1
TGCAGTGCTAGAGGACTCTCCCGCACAGATACGCAGTATTTT	CSARGLSRTDTQYF	.	.	TRBV20-1	TRBJ2-3
TGTGCCAGCAGCTGGGCTAGCGGGGGGACAGATACGCAGTATTTT	CASSWASGGTDTQYF	TRBD2	few	TRBV7-2	TRBJ2-3
TGCGCCAGCAGCTCGGACTTCTCTGGAAACACCATATATTTT	CASSSDFSGNTIYF	.	.	TRBV5-1	TRBJ1-3
TGCAGTGCTGCATCTAGCGGGAGGGCAGATACGCAGTATTTT	CSAASSGRADTQYF	TRBD2	once	TRBV20-1	TRBJ2-3
TGTGCCAGCAGTTACAGGGGCACAGATACGCAGTATTTT	CASSYRGTDTQYF	.	.	TRBV6-5	TRBJ2-3
TGTGCCAGCAGTTTGCAACCTAGAGGCCGAGTTGAGCAGTTCTTC	CASSLQPRGRVEQFF	.	few	TRBV27	TRBJ2-1